This is a list of T cell receptor beta chains from one sample in a study of cytomegalovirus exposure and HLA in healthy donors. Data came from immunoSEQ multiplex PCR; TCRdb stores just in-frame clones and leaves some out. The sample shows some 210,000 clones, about 89% of them seen only once. The sample taken for sequencing was PBMCs. The source of these receptors is a young man in good health and CMV-seronegative. The CDR3 runs from the conserved cysteine through the conserved F or W. The D gene is left open where the match is weak. Clone sizes are given selectively: once, few, many, or a class where the clone is expanded.

d_call: NA; j_call: TRBJ2-6; clone_size: NA; cdr3_length: 15; v_call: TRBV2; cdr3_nt: TGTGCCAGCAGTCTTGAAGGACCTGGGGCCAACGGCCTGACTTTC; cdr3_aa: CASSLEGPGANGLTF
d_call: NA; j_call: TRBJ1-5; clone_size: NA; cdr3_length: 15; v_call: TRBV21-1; cdr3_nt: TGTGCCAGCAGCAAAGGACAGGGCAGCAATCAGCCCCAGCATTTT; cdr3_aa: CASSKGQGSNQPQHF
d_call: NA; j_call: TRBJ2-5; clone_size: NA; cdr3_length: 14; v_call: TRBV28; cdr3_nt: TGTGCCAGCAGCTCAATAGGGGGGGTGAAGACCCAGTACTTC; cdr3_aa: CASSSIGGVKTQYF
d_call: TRBD1; j_call: TRBJ1-6; clone_size: NA; cdr3_length: 14; v_call: TRBV4-1; cdr3_nt: TGCGCCAGCAGCCTTGGGACAGGGGTTTCACCCCTCCACTTT; cdr3_aa: CASSLGTGVSPLHF
d_call: NA; j_call: TRBJ2-5; clone_size: NA; cdr3_length: 13; v_call: TRBV11-1; cdr3_nt: TGTGCCAGCAGCTTAGTAGAAGAAGAGACCCAGTACTTC; cdr3_aa: CASSLVEEETQYF
d_call: NA; j_call: TRBJ2-7; clone_size: NA; cdr3_length: 13; v_call: TRBV7-9; cdr3_nt: TGTGCCAGCAGCTTAGTTGAAGGCGGCGAGCAGTACTTC; cdr3_aa: CASSLVEGGEQYF
d_call: TRBD2; j_call: TRBJ2-1; clone_size: NA; cdr3_length: 16; v_call: TRBV6-5; cdr3_nt: TGTGCCAGCAGTTACGGGGTAAGCGGGAGTTACAATGAGCAGTTCTTC; cdr3_aa: CASSYGVSGSYNEQFF
d_call: NA; j_call: TRBJ2-7; clone_size: NA; cdr3_length: 12; v_call: TRBV2; cdr3_nt: TGTGCCAGCAGTGAACGGAGCGACGAGCAGTACTTC; cdr3_aa: CASSERSDEQYF
d_call: NA; j_call: TRBJ2-1; clone_size: few; cdr3_length: 16; v_call: TRBV11-2; cdr3_nt: TGTGCCAGCAGCCATTACGACTCAAAAACCTACAATGAGCAGTTCTTC; cdr3_aa: CASSHYDSKTYNEQFF
d_call: NA; j_call: TRBJ2-7; clone_size: NA; cdr3_length: 12; v_call: TRBV4-1; cdr3_nt: TGCGCCAGCAGCCAGGACACCTACGAGCAGTACTTC; cdr3_aa: CASSQDTYEQYF
d_call: TRBD2; j_call: TRBJ2-2; clone_size: NA; cdr3_length: 15; v_call: TRBV30; cdr3_nt: TGTGCCTGGAAACTAGCGGGAGTACGCACCGGGGAGCTGTTTTTT; cdr3_aa: CAWKLAGVRTGELFF
d_call: NA; j_call: TRBJ2-7; clone_size: NA; cdr3_length: 14; v_call: TRBV27; cdr3_nt: TGTGCCAGCAGTTTACGGGAAACCTTCTACGAGCAGTACTTC; cdr3_aa: CASSLRETFYEQYF
d_call: TRBD1; j_call: TRBJ1-4; clone_size: NA; cdr3_length: 13; v_call: TRBV6-5; cdr3_nt: TGTGCCAGCAGTGGGACAGCAAATGAAAAACTGTTTTTT; cdr3_aa: CASSGTANEKLFF
d_call: NA; j_call: TRBJ2-7; clone_size: NA; cdr3_length: 11; v_call: TRBV7-9; cdr3_nt: TGTGCCAGCACCGGGTCCTACGAGCAGTACTTC; cdr3_aa: CASTGSYEQYF
d_call: TRBD1; j_call: TRBJ2-7; clone_size: once; cdr3_length: 13; v_call: TRBV5-4; cdr3_nt: TGTGCCAGCAACCCGGACAGGGCCCACGAGCAGTACTTC; cdr3_aa: CASNPDRAHEQYF
d_call: TRBD2; j_call: TRBJ2-1; clone_size: NA; cdr3_length: 17; v_call: TRBV5-4; cdr3_nt: TGTGCCAGCAGCTTGGTTGGAGCGGGAGGGCCTCGCAATGAGCAGTTCTTC; cdr3_aa: CASSLVGAGGPRNEQFF